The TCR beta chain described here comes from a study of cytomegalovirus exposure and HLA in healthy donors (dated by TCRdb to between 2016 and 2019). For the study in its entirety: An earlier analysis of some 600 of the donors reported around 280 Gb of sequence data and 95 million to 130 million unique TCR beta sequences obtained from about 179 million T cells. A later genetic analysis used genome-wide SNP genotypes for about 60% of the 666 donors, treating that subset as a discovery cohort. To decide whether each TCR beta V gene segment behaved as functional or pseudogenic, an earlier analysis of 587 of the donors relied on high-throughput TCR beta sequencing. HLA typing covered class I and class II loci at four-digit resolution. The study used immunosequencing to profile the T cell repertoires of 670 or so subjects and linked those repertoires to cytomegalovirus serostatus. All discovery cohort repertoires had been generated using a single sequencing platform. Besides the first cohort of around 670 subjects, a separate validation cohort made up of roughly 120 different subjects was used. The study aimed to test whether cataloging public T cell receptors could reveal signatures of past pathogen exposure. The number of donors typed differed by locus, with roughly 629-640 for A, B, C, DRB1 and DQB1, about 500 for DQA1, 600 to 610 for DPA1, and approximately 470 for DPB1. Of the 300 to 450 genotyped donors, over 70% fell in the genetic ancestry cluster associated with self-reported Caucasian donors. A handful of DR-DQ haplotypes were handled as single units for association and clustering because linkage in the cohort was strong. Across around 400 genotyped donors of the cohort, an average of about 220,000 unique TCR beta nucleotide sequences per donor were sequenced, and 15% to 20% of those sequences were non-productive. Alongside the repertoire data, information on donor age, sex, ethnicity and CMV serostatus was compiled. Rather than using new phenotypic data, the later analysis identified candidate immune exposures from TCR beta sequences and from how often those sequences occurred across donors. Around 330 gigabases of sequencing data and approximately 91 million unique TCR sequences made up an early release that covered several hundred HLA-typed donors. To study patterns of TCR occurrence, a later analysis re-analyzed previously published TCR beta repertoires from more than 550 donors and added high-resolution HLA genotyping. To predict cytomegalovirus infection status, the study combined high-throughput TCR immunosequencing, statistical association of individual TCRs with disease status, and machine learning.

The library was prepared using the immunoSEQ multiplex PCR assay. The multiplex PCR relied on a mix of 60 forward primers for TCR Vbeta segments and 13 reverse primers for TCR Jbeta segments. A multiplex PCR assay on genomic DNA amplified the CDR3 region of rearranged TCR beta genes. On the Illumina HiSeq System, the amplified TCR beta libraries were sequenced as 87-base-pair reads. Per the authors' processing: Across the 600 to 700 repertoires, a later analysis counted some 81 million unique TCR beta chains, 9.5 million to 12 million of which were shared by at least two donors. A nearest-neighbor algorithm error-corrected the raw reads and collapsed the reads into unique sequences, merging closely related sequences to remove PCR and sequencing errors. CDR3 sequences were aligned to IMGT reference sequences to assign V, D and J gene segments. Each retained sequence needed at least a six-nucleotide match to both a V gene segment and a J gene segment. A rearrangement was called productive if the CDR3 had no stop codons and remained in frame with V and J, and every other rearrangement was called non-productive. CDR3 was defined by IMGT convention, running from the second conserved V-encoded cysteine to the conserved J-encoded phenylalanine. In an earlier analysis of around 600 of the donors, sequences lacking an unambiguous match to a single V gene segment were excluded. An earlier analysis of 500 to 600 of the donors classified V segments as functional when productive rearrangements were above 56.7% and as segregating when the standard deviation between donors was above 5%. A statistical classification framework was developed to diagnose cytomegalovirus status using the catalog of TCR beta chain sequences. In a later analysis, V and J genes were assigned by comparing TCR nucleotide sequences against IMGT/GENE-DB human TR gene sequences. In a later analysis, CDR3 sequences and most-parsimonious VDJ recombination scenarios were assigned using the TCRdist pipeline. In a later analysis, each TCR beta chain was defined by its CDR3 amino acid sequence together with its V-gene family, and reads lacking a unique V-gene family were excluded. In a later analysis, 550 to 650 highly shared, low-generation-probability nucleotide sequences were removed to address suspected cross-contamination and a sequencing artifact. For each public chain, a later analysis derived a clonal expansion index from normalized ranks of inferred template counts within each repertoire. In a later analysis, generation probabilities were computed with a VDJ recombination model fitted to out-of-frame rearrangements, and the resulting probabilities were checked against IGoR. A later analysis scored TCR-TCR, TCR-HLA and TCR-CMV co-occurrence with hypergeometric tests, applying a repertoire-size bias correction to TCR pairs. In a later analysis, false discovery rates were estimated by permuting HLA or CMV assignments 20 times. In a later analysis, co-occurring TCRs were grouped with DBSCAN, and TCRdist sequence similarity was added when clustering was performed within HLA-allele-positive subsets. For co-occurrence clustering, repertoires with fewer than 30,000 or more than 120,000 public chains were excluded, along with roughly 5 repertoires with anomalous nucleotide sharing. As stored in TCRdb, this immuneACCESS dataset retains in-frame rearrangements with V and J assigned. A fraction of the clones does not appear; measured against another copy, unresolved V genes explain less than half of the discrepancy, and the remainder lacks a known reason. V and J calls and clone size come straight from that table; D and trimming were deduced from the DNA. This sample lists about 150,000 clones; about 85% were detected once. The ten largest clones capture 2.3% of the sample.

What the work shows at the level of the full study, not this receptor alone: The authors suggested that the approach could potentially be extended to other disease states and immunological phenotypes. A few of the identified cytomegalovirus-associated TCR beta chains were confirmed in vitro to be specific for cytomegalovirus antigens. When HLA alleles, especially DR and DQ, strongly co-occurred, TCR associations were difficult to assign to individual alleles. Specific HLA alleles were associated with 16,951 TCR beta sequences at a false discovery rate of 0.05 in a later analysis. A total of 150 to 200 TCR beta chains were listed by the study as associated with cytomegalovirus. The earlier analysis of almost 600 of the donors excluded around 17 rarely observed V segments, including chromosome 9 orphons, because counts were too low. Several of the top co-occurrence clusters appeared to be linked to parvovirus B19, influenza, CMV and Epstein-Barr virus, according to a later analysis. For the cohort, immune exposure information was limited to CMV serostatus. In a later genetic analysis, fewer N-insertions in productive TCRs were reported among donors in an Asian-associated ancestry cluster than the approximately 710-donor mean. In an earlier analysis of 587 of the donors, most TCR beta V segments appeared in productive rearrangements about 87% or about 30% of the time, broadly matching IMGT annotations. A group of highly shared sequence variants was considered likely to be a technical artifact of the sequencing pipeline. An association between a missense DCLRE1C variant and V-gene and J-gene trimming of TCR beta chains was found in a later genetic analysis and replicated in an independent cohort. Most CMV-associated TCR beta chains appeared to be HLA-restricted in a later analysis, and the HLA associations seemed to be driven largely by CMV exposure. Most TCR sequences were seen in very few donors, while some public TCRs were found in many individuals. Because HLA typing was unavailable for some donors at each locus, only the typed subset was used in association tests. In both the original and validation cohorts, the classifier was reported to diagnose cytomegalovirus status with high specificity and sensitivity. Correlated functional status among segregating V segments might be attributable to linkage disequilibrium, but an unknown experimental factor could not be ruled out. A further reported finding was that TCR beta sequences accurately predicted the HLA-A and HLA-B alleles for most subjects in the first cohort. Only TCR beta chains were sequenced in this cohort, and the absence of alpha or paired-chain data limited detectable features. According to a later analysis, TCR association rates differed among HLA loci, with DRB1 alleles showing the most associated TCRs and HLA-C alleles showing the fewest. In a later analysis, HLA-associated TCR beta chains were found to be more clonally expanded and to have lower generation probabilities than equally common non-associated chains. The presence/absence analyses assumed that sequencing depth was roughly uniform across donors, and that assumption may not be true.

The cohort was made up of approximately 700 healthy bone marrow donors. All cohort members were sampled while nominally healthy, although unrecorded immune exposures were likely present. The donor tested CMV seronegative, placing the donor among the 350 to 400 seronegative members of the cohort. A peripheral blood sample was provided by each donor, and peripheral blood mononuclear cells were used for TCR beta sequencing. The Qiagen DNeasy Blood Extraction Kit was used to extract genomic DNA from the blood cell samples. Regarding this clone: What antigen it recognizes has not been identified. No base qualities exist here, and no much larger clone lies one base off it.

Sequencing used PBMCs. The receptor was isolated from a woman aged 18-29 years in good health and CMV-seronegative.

Here the CDR3 is given as CASSQDRRRPEKLFF. The sequence in DNA is TGCGCCAGCAGCCAAGATCGGAGACGGCCTGAAAAACTGTTTTTT. The V and J genes are TRBV4-3 and TRBJ1-4, with no confidently assigned D gene. From the germline V gene, CDR1 is LGHNA and CDR2 is YSLEER. The CDR3, from cysteine to phenylalanine, totals 15 residues. Only CDR3 DNA is held: 45 bases, read in frame from base 1. A distance of 12 bases separates the germline ends of V and J, which lose 0 bases and 7 bases respectively.